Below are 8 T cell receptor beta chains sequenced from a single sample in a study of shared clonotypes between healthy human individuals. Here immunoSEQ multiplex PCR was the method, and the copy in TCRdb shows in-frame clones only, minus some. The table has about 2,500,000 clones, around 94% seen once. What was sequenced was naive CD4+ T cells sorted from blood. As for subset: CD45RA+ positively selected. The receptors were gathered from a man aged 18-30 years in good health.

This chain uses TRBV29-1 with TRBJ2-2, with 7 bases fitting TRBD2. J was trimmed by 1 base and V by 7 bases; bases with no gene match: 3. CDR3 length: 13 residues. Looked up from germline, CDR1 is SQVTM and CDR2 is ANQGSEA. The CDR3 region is CSGKRENTGELFF. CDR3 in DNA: TGCAGCGGAAAGCGGGAGAACACCGGGGAGCTGTTTTTT.

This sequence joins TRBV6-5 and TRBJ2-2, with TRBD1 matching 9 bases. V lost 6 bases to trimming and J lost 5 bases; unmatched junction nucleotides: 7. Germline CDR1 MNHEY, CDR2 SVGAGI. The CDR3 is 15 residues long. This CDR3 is CASRAGTGSTGELFF. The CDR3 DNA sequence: TGTGCCAGCAGAGCCGGGACAGGGTCAACCGGGGAGCTGTTTTTT.

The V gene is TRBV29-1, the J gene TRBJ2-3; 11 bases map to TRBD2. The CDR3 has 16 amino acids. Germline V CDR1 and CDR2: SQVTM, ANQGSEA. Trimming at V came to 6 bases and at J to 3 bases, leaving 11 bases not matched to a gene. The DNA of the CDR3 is TGCAGCGTGCGTCGAAATAGCGGGGGGGGAACAGATACGCAGTATTTT. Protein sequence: CSVRRNSGGGTDTQYF.

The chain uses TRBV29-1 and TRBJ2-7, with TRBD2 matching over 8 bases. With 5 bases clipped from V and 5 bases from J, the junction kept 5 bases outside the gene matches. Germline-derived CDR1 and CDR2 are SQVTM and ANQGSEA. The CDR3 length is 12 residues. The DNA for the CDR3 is TGCAGCGTTATAGCGGGAAAGAACGAGCAGTACTTC. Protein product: CSVIAGKNEQYF.

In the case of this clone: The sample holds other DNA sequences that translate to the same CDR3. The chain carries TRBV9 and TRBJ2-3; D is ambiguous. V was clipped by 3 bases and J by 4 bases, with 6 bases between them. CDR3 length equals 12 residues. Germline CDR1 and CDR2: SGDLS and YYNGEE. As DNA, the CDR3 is TGTGCCAGCAGCGGCAGCTCAGATACGCAGTATTTT. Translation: CASSGSSDTQYF.

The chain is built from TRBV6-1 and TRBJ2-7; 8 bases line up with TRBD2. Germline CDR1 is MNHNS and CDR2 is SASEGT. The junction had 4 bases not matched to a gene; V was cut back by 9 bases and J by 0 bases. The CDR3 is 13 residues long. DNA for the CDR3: TGTGCCAGTCTAAGCGGGAGCTCCTACGAGCAGTACTTC. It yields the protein CASLSGSSYEQYF.

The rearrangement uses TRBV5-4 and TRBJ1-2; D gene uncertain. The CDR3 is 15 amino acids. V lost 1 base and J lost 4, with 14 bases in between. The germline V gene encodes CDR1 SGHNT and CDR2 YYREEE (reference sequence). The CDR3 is CASSLLLSEAYGYTF. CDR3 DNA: TGTGCCAGCAGCTTGCTTTTATCGGAGGCCTATGGCTACACCTTC.

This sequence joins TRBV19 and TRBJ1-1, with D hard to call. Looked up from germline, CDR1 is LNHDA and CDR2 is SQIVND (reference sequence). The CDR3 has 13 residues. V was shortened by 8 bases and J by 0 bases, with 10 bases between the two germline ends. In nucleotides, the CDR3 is TGTGCCAGTCTCGGCGTTTTGAACACTGAAGCTTTCTTT. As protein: CASLGVLNTEAFF.